This T cell receptor beta chain was profiled in a study of blood T cell repertoires in COVID-19. This table comes from immunoSEQ multiplex PCR, and its TCRdb copy is limited to in-frame clones, with some not included. The sample carries fewer than 250,000 clones, around four fifths recorded once. The CDR3 loop spans 13 amino acids. V was trimmed by 2 bases and J by 8 bases, leaving 15 bases between them. CDR1 and CDR2 from the germline V gene are GTSNPN and SVGIG (reference sequence). The specimen sequenced was PBMCs or T cells enriched from blood (not recorded which). The gene calls are TRBV30 and TRBJ1-1, with no clear D. The origin of this receptor is a middle-aged woman who had been exposed to COVID-19. The CDR3 loop is CAWSPHEGGEAFF. The CDR3 nucleotides read TGTGCCTGGAGTCCCCACGAGGGCGGGGAAGCTTTCTTT. The variable domain in full, with the rest retrieved from reference TRBV30 and TRBJ1-1, is SQTIHQWPATLVQPVGSPLSLECTVEGTSNPNLYWYRQAAGRGLQLLFYSVGIGQISSEVPQNLSASRPQDRQFILSSKKLLLSDSGFYLCAWSPHEGGEAFFGQGTRLTVV.